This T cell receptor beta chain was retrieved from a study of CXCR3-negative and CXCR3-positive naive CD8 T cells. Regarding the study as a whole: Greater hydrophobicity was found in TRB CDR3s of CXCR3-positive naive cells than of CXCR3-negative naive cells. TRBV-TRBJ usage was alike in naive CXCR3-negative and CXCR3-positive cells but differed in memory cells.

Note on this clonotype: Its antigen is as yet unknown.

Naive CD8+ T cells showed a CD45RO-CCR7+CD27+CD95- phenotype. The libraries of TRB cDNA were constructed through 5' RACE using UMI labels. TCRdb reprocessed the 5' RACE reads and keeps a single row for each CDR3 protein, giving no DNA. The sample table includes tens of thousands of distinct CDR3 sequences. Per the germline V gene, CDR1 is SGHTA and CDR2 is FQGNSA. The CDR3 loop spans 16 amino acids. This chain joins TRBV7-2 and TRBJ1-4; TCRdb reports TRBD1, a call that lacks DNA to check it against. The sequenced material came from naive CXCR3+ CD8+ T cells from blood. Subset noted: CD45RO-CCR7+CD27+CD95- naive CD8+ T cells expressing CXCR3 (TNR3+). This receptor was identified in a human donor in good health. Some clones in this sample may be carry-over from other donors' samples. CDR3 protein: CASSAPAGGPNEKLFF.